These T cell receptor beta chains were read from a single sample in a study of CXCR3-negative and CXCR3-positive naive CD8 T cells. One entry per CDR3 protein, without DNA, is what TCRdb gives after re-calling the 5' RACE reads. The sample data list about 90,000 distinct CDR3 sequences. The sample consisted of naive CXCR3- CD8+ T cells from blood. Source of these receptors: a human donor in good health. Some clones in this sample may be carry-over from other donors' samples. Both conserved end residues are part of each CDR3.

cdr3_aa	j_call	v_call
CASSQRGDYEQYF	TRBJ2-7	TRBV4-2
CASSSGTSGSRNEQFF	TRBJ2-1	TRBV7-2
CASSERGLLEQYF	TRBJ2-7	TRBV25-1
CSVGRANVGELFF	TRBJ2-2	TRBV29-1
CASRSGSGEQFF	TRBJ2-1	TRBV27
CASSMRTDTQYF	TRBJ2-3	TRBV19
CAPPGPREQYF	TRBJ2-7	TRBV23-1
CASNPGGTYEQYF	TRBJ2-7	TRBV12-3/TRBV12-4
CASDTGGAGETEAFF	TRBJ1-1	TRBV7-9
CASSSSGTNEKLFF	TRBJ1-4	TRBV6-5
CASSFSVDRDGELFF	TRBJ2-2	TRBV28
CASSYSQGLYEQYF	TRBJ2-7	TRBV7-9
CSVEAIQIEVFF	TRBJ1-1	TRBV29-1
CASSPPDRGADTQYF	TRBJ2-3	TRBV18
CSAAVGLADYNEQFF	TRBJ2-1	TRBV20-1
CASSLGISGNTIYF	TRBJ1-3	TRBV7-2
CASSARLAGGYEQFF	TRBJ2-1	TRBV7-9
CSVDRGNTEAFF	TRBJ1-1	TRBV29-1
CASSPLLRAESMNTEAFF	TRBJ1-1	TRBV7-9
CASSQDILNEQYF	TRBJ2-7	TRBV4-3
CSARDRANYEQYF	TRBJ2-7	TRBV20-1
CSARIEGKYEQYF	TRBJ2-7	TRBV29-1
CASTDSGLANTGELFF	TRBJ2-2	TRBV12-3/TRBV12-4
CASSPRPQGMNEQYF	TRBJ2-7	TRBV11-2
CSEWTESETQYF	TRBJ2-5	TRBV29-1
CASSQASGGSYEQYF	TRBJ2-7	TRBV3-1
CASSDVAGENIQYF	TRBJ2-4	TRBV2
CSVEERKPYEQYF	TRBJ2-7	TRBV29-1
CASSPPSYEQYF	TRBJ2-7	TRBV5-1
CASSFGQGVTKNIQYF	TRBJ2-4	TRBV12-3/TRBV12-4
CASSSTRTAANEKLFF	TRBJ1-4	TRBV7-9
CSVVQNTGELFF	TRBJ2-2	TRBV29-1
CASSFGIGTNHSYNEQFF	TRBJ2-1	TRBV7-9
CSVEDLSGSSYNEQFF	TRBJ2-1	TRBV29-1
CASSPTSPDTQYF	TRBJ2-3	TRBV6-5
CASSEGLSPDTQYF	TRBJ2-3	TRBV2
CSVESQSRRPFGWYEQYF	TRBJ2-7	TRBV29-1
CATSRTLDPDSPLHF	TRBJ1-6	TRBV15
CASTLATAGDNEQFF	TRBJ2-1	TRBV27
CAISDDSPYEQYF	TRBJ2-7	TRBV10-3
CASSEDRGAMNTEAFF	TRBJ1-1	TRBV18
CASSPGDGRGIPYTQYF	TRBJ2-3	TRBV7-9
CAARWDQNTGELFF	TRBJ2-2	TRBV6-2/TRBV6-3
CASSVSGNTGELFF	TRBJ2-2	TRBV12-3/TRBV12-4
CSASGQGERFSTTEAFF	TRBJ1-1	TRBV20-1
CSGRGQGMNTGELFF	TRBJ2-2	TRBV29-1
CASSYYGGTGANVLTF	TRBJ2-6	TRBV6-1
CSARREHSNQPQHF	TRBJ1-5	TRBV20-1
CASRGREGYEQYF	TRBJ2-7	TRBV12-3/TRBV12-4
CSVEDRGGAYLETQYF	TRBJ2-5	TRBV29-1
CASSWASGLDYEQFF	TRBJ2-1	TRBV27
CASSLRGNSYEQYF	TRBJ2-7	TRBV28
CASSEDGNSYNEQFF	TRBJ2-1	TRBV9
CSVEERGAPYNEQFF	TRBJ2-1	TRBV29-1
CASSFEQNYEQYF	TRBJ2-7	TRBV7-7
CASSEYRDTGELFF	TRBJ2-2	TRBV25-1
CASSPGWSGPGWSGNTIYF	TRBJ1-3	TRBV18